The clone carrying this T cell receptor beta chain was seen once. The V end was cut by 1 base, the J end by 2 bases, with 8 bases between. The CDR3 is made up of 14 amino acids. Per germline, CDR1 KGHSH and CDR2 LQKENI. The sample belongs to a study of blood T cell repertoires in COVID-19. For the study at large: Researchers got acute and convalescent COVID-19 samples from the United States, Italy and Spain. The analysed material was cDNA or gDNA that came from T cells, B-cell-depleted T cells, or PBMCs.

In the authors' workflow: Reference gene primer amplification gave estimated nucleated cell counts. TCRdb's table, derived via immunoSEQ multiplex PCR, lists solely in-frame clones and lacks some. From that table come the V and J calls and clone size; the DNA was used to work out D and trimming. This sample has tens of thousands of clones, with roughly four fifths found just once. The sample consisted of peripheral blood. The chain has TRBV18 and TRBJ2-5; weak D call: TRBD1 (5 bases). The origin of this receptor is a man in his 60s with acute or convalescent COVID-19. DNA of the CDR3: TGTGCCAGCTCACCACTAAACAGGCAAGAGACCCAGTACTTC. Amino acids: CASSPLNRQETQYF.